A selection of T cell receptor beta chains follows, all from one sample in a study of blood T cell repertoires in COVID-19. The assay was immunoSEQ multiplex PCR, and TCRdb's table has in-frame clones only and misses some. In the table there are 60,000 to 65,000 clones, under 85% of which are singletons. The sample consisted of peripheral blood. The receptor source for this set is an elderly woman with acute or convalescent COVID-19. CDR3s include the opening cysteine and the closing phenylalanine or tryptophan. A D gene is named only where the DNA matches it firmly. Expanded clones are given a class, and other clones once, few, many or no size at all.

d_gene	v_gene	j_gene	abundance	CDR3aa	CDR3nt
TRBD2	TRBV24-1	TRBJ2-3	.	CATSDFWLAGGTDTQYF	TGTGCCACCAGTGATTTTTGGCTAGCGGGAGGTACAGATACGCAGTATTTT
.	TRBV2	TRBJ1-5	.	CASRATGLDQPQHF	TGTGCCAGCAGGGCCACAGGGTTGGATCAGCCCCAGCATTTT
.	TRBV29-1	TRBJ2-7	.	CSVGAEGGEQYF	TGCAGCGTTGGGGCGGAGGGCGGCGAGCAGTACTTC
TRBD1	TRBV7-2	TRBJ2-3	.	CASSLAGQPSTDTQYF	TGTGCCAGCAGCTTAGCGGGACAGCCTAGCACAGATACGCAGTATTTT
.	TRBV10-3	TRBJ1-3	.	CAISEAGSGNTIYF	TGTGCCATCAGTGAGGCCGGCTCTGGAAACACCATATATTTT
.	TRBV12-3/TRBV12-4	TRBJ2-1	.	CASSPRANEQFF	TGTGCCAGCAGTCCCAGGGCAAATGAGCAGTTCTTC
TRBD2	TRBV4-3	TRBJ2-1	once	CASSQPSGREQFF	TGCGCCAGCAGCCAACCTAGCGGGAGGGAGCAGTTCTTC
.	TRBV7-2	TRBJ1-2	.	CASSLVEAGMPNYGYTF	TGTGCCAGCAGCTTAGTAGAGGCCGGGATGCCTAACTATGGCTACACCTTC
.	TRBV10-3	TRBJ1-3	.	CAISESRGDGNTIYF	TGTGCCATCAGTGAGTCGCGCGGGGACGGAAACACCATATATTTT
.	TRBV4-2	TRBJ1-1	.	CASNGRGANTEAFF	TGTGCCAGCAATGGGAGGGGAGCGAACACTGAAGCTTTCTTT
TRBD1	TRBV28	TRBJ2-6	.	CASSLWRTGGAGANVLTF	TGTGCCAGCAGTTTATGGCGGACAGGGGGGGCTGGGGCCAACGTCCTGACTTTC
.	TRBV7-2	TRBJ2-2	.	CASSPSDSLPGELFF	TGTGCCAGCAGCCCGTCGGACAGCCTCCCCGGGGAGCTGTTTTTT
.	TRBV7-2	TRBJ2-7	.	CASGWTPVYEQYF	TGTGCCAGCGGATGGACACCCGTCTACGAGCAGTACTTC
.	TRBV19	TRBJ1-2	.	CASSTASGYGYTF	TGTGCCAGTAGTACGGCTTCAGGCTATGGCTACACCTTC
.	TRBV5-1	TRBJ1-4	.	CASSLVETGEKLFF	TGCGCCAGCAGCTTGGTTGAGACAGGAGAAAAACTGTTTTTT
TRBD2	TRBV7-8	TRBJ2-1	once	CASSPGELAAYNEQFF	TGTGCCAGCAGCCCCGGGGAACTAGCGGCCTACAATGAGCAGTTCTTC
TRBD1	TRBV5-1	TRBJ2-5	.	CASSLGQGLETQYF	TGCGCCAGCAGCTTAGGACAGGGACTGGAGACCCAGTACTTC
.	TRBV6-6	TRBJ1-2	many	CASSLARADYGYTF	TGTGCCAGCAGTCTGGCCAGGGCCGACTATGGCTACACCTTC
.	TRBV11-3	TRBJ1-1	.	CASSLRRDTEAFF	TGTGCCAGCAGCTTACGACGGGACACTGAAGCTTTCTTT
TRBD2	TRBV9	TRBJ2-5	few	CASSVGSSGRPGETQYF	TGTGCCAGCAGCGTAGGTAGTAGCGGGAGGCCGGGAGAGACCCAGTACTTC
TRBD2	TRBV6-1	TRBJ2-3	.	CASSEREGTDTQYF	TGTGCCAGCAGTGAACGGGAGGGGACAGATACGCAGTATTTT
.	TRBV6-5	TRBJ1-6	few	CASSVQNDSPLHF	TGTGCCAGCAGCGTGCAGAACGATTCACCCCTCCACTTT
.	TRBV3-1/TRBV3-2	TRBJ2-3	.	CASSLSGGTLTDTQYF	TGTGCCAGCAGCCTTTCCGGCGGGACCCTCACAGATACGCAGTATTTT
TRBD1	TRBV27	TRBJ2-1	.	CASSPGTGGNEQFF	TGTGCCAGCAGCCCAGGGACAGGGGGCAATGAGCAGTTCTTC